One sample yielded the 13 T cell receptor beta chains listed below, sequenced in a study of EBV T-cell therapy then PD-1 blockade in nasopharyngeal carcinoma. The time point: 266 days after commencement of treatment, after nivolumab therapy. Treatment meaning: AdE1-LMPpoly-expanded autologous EBV-specific T-cell therapy followed by anti-PD-1 nivolumab. Assay: immunoSEQ multiplex PCR; the TCRdb copy retains only in-frame clones and omits some. The sample includes 20,000 or so clones, around 84% of them seen just once. Antigen specificity for these receptors is unknown. Sequencing used CD8+ T cells from blood, obtained around day 270 from a patient whose treatment included autologous EBV-specific T cells and nivolumab. The receptors originated from a man aged 35-49 years with nasopharyngeal carcinoma.

The chain has TRBV7-2 and TRBJ1-5, with D unresolved. Deletions cut 5 bases from V and 3 bases from J, with 14 bases between. The CDR3 extends over 15 amino acids. Looked up from germline, CDR1 is SGHTA and CDR2 is FQGNSA. This CDR3 is CASSPTKGYNQPQHF. For the CDR3, the DNA is TGTGCCAGCAGCCCAACGAAGGGATACAATCAGCCCCAGCATTTT. Combining the CDR3 with reference TRBV7-2 and TRBJ1-5 gives the whole variable domain GAGVSQSPSNKVTEKGKDVELRCDPISGHTALYWYRQSLGQGLEFLIYFQGNSAPDKSGLPSDRFSAERTGGSVSTLTIQRTQQEDSAVYLCASSPTKGYNQPQHFGDGTRLSIL.

This clone was picked up one time. V usage is TRBV27 and J usage is TRBJ1-2; 8 bases agree with TRBD1. J gave up 8 bases and V 7 bases, and 12 bases lay outside the gene matches. Germline V lookup: CDR1 MNHEY, CDR2 SMNVEV (reference sequence). This CDR3 has 14 residues. The chain's CDR3 is CASTPGQGLWGYTF. CDR3 nucleotides: TGTGCCAGCACCCCAGGACAGGGACTATGGGGCTACACCTTC.

The chain employs TRBV7-6 and TRBJ2-1; TRBD2 might be the D (5 bases). The germline V gene encodes CDR1 SGHVS and CDR2 FNYEAQ. Between the trimmed V and J ends, which lost 7 bases and 5 bases, there was a span of 12 bases. This CDR3 is 13 amino acids long. DNA of the CDR3: TGTGCCAGCACCCCCGGACTTCACAATGAGCAGTTCTTC. Its protein is CASTPGLHNEQFF.

The J gene is TRBJ2-7, the V gene TRBV6-4, with TRBD2 identical over 9 bases. This CDR3 spans 10 amino acids. In germline, CDR1 is MRHNA, CDR2 SNTAGT. The CDR3 loop is CASRGTSPLV. The CDR3 DNA reads TGTGCCAGCAGAGGGACTAGCCCGTTGGTG.

This clone was counted once. The CDR3 nucleotides are TGCGCCAGCAGCCAAGTAAGCGGGCTCGGGCGTGGGCAGTTCTTC. Its translation: CASSQVSGLGRGQFF. This chain links TRBV4-3 with TRBJ2-1; D is perhaps TRBD2 (6 bases). V lost 1 base and J lost 12, with 19 bases in between. The CDR3 loop spans 15 amino acids. Germline V gene data show CDR1 as LGHNA and CDR2 as YSLEER.

The chain employs TRBV20-1 and TRBJ1-1; TRBD1 matches 8 bases. The CDR3 extends over 16 amino acids. Losses at the gene ends were 3 bases for V and 2 bases for J; bases not matched to a gene: 11. The germline V gene encodes CDR1 DFQATT and CDR2 SNEGSKA (reference sequence). CDR3 coding DNA: TGCAGTGCTAGTCCGTCGGACAGGGAAGTAAACACTGAAGCTTTCTTT. Translation: CSASPSDREVNTEAFF.

The chain has TRBV6-1 and TRBJ2-1, with 9 bases identical to TRBD2. This CDR3 spans 15 amino acids. V gave up 1 base and J gave up 8 bases; unmatched junction bases: 6. Germline V gene sequence: CDR1 MNHNS, CDR2 SASEGT. The CDR3 DNA reads as TGTGCCAGCAGTGAAGAGGCGGGGGGGCTCGATGAGCAGTTCTTC. It is translated as CASSEEAGGLDEQFF.

This rearrangement joins TRBV4-3 to TRBJ2-2, with D unclear. Germline CDR1 reads LGHNA; CDR2 reads YSLEER. The CDR3 consists of 14 residues. V was clipped by 1 base and J by 5 bases, with 8 bases between them. The CDR3 here is CASSQVWVTGELFF. The DNA of the CDR3 is TGCGCCAGCAGCCAAGTCTGGGTAACCGGGGAGCTGTTTTTT.

The chain couples TRBV5-1 to TRBJ2-2; D is unclear. Germline V CDR1 and CDR2: SGHRS, YFSETQ. The CDR3 is 11 amino acids. Trimming removed 5 bases from V and 6 bases from J, with 5 bases in between. The CDR3 DNA is TGCGCCAGCAGTTACTCCGGGGAGCTGTTTTTT. Translated: CASSYSGELFF.

The rearrangement joins TRBV27 to TRBJ2-2; D call uncertain. V lost 6 bases to trimming and J lost 3 bases, with 20 bases between them. This CDR3 spans 17 amino acids. Per the germline V gene, CDR1 is MNHEY and CDR2 is SMNVEV (reference sequence). The CDR3: CASSRIFPSPDTGELFF. CDR3 nucleotide sequence: TGTGCCAGCAGCCGTATATTCCCATCTCCAGACACCGGGGAGCTGTTTTTT.

The chain is built from TRBV3-1 (or the pseudogene TRBV3-2) and TRBJ1-1, with a tentative D call TRBD1 (6 bases). The CDR3 extends over 16 amino acids. Trimming stripped 1 base from V and 0 bases from J, with 12 bases between. The germline CDR1 and CDR2 sequences are LGHDT and YNNKEL (reference sequence). CDR3 residues: CASSQGADSMNTEAFF. As DNA, the CDR3 is TGTGCCAGCAGCCAAGGCGCGGACAGCATGAACACTGAAGCTTTCTTT.

This clone was seen more than once but under ten times. Here the CDR3 DNA reads TGTGCCAGTAGTCAAAGGACCTACTTAAGCGAGCAGTACTTC. This encodes CASSQRTYLSEQYF. This chain joins TRBV19 and TRBJ2-7; no reliable D call. The CDR3 contains 14 residues. V was pared by 5 bases and J by 6 bases, with 17 bases between. Germline V gene data show CDR1 as LNHDA and CDR2 as SQIVND (reference sequence).

This sequence joins TRBV7-9 and TRBJ1-4; 8 bases agree with TRBD1. Germline V gene sequence: CDR1 SEHNR, CDR2 FQNEAQ (reference sequence). The CDR3 is made up of 17 amino acids. V was pared by 4 bases and J by 8 bases, with 15 bases of the junction left unmatched. CDR3 region: CASSSARVDRVGEKLFF. CDR3 DNA sequence: TGTGCCAGCAGCTCAGCGAGGGTGGACAGGGTAGGCGAAAAACTGTTTTTT.